One sample yielded the 6 T cell receptor beta chains listed below, sequenced in a study of blood T cell repertoires in COVID-19. Produced via immunoSEQ multiplex PCR; TCRdb's table is partial and in-frame only. Here the sample spans about 50,000 clones, under 90% being singletons. The sample taken for sequencing was peripheral blood. These receptors were taken from a woman of 80 years or more with COVID-19, enrolled during active disease.

V is TRBV5-1 and J is TRBJ1-1; 7 nucleotides align to TRBD1. Trimming cost V 4 bases and J 0 bases; bases outside gene matches: 9. The CDR3 has 16 amino acids. Germline values: CDR1 SGHRS, CDR2 YFSETQ. CDR3 in amino acids: CASSLSTQGMNTEAFF. As DNA, the CDR3 is TGCGCCAGCAGCCTTTCGACACAGGGGATGAACACTGAAGCTTTCTTT.

The genes are TRBV5-1 and TRBJ1-3; the D is unclear. CDR3 length: 16 residues. Trimming removed 0 bases from V and 3 bases from J, with 13 bases in between. Germline CDR1 and CDR2: SGHRS and YFSETQ. This chain's CDR3 is CASSLAPGYGGNTIYF. CDR3 nucleotides: TGCGCCAGCAGCTTGGCCCCGGGGTATGGTGGAAACACCATATATTTT.

For the CDR3, the DNA is TGTGCCAGCAGGCGGACAGAGAACACTGAAGCTTTCTTT. It specifies CASRRTENTEAFF. This sequence joins TRBV12-3 or TRBV12-4 and TRBJ1-1; TRBD1 might be the D (6 bases). The CDR3 contains 13 residues. V lost 6 bases and J lost 1, with 9 bases in between.

The V gene is TRBV9, the J gene TRBJ2-1, with D possibly being TRBD1 (6 bases). The ends were cut back, 0 bases at V and 9 bases at J, with 16 bases in the middle. This CDR3 region has 15 residues. The germline V gene encodes CDR1 SGDLS and CDR2 YYNGEE. CDR3 coding DNA: TGTGCCAGCAGCGTAGGGCCTGAGGGGGTCTTTGAGCAGTTCTTC. This sequence encodes CASSVGPEGVFEQFF.

The V gene is TRBV7-9, the J gene TRBJ2-1, with a possible D match to TRBD1 (6 bases). The V gene's germline CDR1 is SEHNR and CDR2 FQNEAQ (reference sequence). V was clipped by 4 bases and J by 6 bases, with 16 bases between them. This CDR3 is built from 15 residues. This chain's CDR3 is CASSSSGTKGNEQFF. For the CDR3, the DNA is TGTGCCAGCAGCTCTTCCGGGACAAAGGGCAATGAGCAGTTCTTC.

This sequence joins TRBV27 and TRBJ2-1; 13 bases are shared with TRBD2. Germline CDR1 is MNHEY and CDR2 is SMNVEV (reference sequence). The CDR3 contains 14 residues. The V gene end was trimmed by 6 bases and the J gene end by 10 bases; junction bases not matched to a gene: 6. For the CDR3, the DNA is TGTGCCAGCAGACTAGCGGGAGGGCCAAGGGAGCAGTTCTTC. Protein: CASRLAGGPREQFF.